This T cell receptor (beta chain) is from a study of blood T cell repertoires in COVID-19. Study as a whole: Acute and convalescent COVID-19 specimens originated in the United States, Italy and Spain.

CDR1 and CDR2 from the germline V gene are DFQATT and SNEGSKA (reference sequence). The CDR3 contains 15 residues. Trimming removed 3 bases from V and 6 bases from J; junction bases left unmatched: 6. Only in-frame clones appear in the TCRdb table, and some are missing; sequencing was by immunoSEQ multiplex PCR. The sample includes about 80,000 clones, around 83% of them seen just once. Sequenced input: peripheral blood. This clonotype originated in a human donor in a cohort sampled during active COVID-19. V gene TRBV20-1 combines with J gene TRBJ1-5; 12 positions agree with TRBD1. CDR3 residues: CSASPGQGAVQPQHF. The CDR3 DNA follows: TGCAGTGCTAGTCCGGGACAGGGGGCGGTTCAGCCCCAGCATTTT.